Listed below are T cell receptor beta chains from one sample, sequenced in a study of T cell responses to AZD1222 COVID-19 vaccine. Measured with immunoSEQ multiplex PCR; TCRdb has only the in-frame clones, and not every one. The sample has fewer than 150,000 clones; roughly nine tenths are singletons. The specimen comprised peripheral blood, sampled 28 days after the second AZD1222 dose. The receptors were sampled from an adult who received the AZD1222 COVID-19 vaccine. The CDR3 runs from the conserved cysteine through the conserved F or W. Fields, in order: clone size, J gene, V gene, D gene, CDR3 protein, CDR3 DNA. A D gene is named only where the DNA matches it firmly. A row's size may be missing; if present it is once, few, many or a size class.

size: once
J: TRBJ1-2
V: TRBV4-1
D: TRBD1
CDR3: CASSQTSTGEGYTF
DNA: TGCGCCAGCAGCCAAACCTCGACAGGGGAGGGCTACACCTTC

size: .
J: TRBJ2-7
V: TRBV5-1
D: TRBD1
CDR3: CASSPRDRLLSGDSYEQYF
DNA: TGCGCCAGCAGCCCCCGGGACAGGCTCTTGTCGGGAGATTCTTACGAGCAGTACTTC

size: .
J: TRBJ2-7
V: TRBV19
D: TRBD2
CDR3: CATSRGGREQYF
DNA: TGTGCCACCTCGCGGGGGGGCCGCGAGCAGTACTTC

size: few
J: TRBJ2-7
V: TRBV6-6
D: .
CDR3: CASNDLDGAYEQYF
DNA: TGTGCCAGTAATGACCTGGACGGAGCCTACGAGCAGTACTTC

size: once
J: TRBJ1-5
V: TRBV18
D: TRBD1
CDR3: CASSELGQGEAAQHF
DNA: TGTGCCAGCTCAGAGCTTGGGCAGGGGGAGGCTGCCCAGCATTTT

size: .
J: TRBJ1-2
V: TRBV27
D: .
CDR3: CASSFRQGNYGYTF
DNA: TGTGCCAGCAGTTTCCGGCAGGGGAACTATGGCTACACCTTC

size: .
J: TRBJ1-2
V: TRBV6-1
D: .
CDR3: CASSEALQLGGRGYTF
DNA: TGTGCCAGCAGTGAAGCGCTTCAGTTGGGGGGTCGAGGCTACACCTTC

size: .
J: TRBJ2-5
V: TRBV21-1
D: .
CDR3: CASSPRPRTAQETQYF
DNA: TGTGCCAGCAGCCCACGACCCCGGACTGCTCAAGAGACCCAGTACTTC

size: .
J: TRBJ2-7
V: TRBV27
D: .
CDR3: CASSSGGAYEQYF
DNA: TGTGCCAGCAGTTCCGGCGGCGCCTACGAGCAGTACTTC

size: .
J: TRBJ2-3
V: TRBV30
D: .
CDR3: CAWTEGGTMADTQYF
DNA: TGTGCCTGGACCGAGGGTGGTACGATGGCAGATACGCAGTATTTT

size: once
J: TRBJ2-2
V: TRBV2
D: TRBD1
CDR3: CAKRTGGNTGELFF
DNA: TGTGCCAAGCGGACAGGGGGCAATACCGGGGAGCTGTTTTTT

size: once
J: TRBJ1-2
V: TRBV7-9
D: TRBD1
CDR3: CASSFGTGENYGYTF
DNA: TGTGCCAGCAGCTTCGGGACAGGAGAAAACTATGGCTACACCTTC

size: .
J: TRBJ2-2
V: TRBV2
D: .
CDR3: CASGTGRELFF
DNA: TGTGCCAGTGGGACTGGCCGCGAGCTGTTTTTT

size: .
J: TRBJ1-1
V: TRBV19
D: .
CDR3: CASSMWDPNTEAFF
DNA: TGTGCCAGTAGTATGTGGGACCCGAACACTGAAGCTTTCTTT

size: .
J: TRBJ2-7
V: TRBV27
D: .
CDR3: CASKGLGQLYEQYF
DNA: TGTGCCAGCAAAGGGCTCGGACAGCTCTACGAGCAGTACTTC

size: .
J: TRBJ2-3
V: TRBV6-2/TRBV6-3
D: .
CDR3: CASSPSDEGSRDTQYF
DNA: TGTGCCAGCAGCCCCTCGGATGAGGGATCAAGAGATACGCAGTATTTT

size: .
J: TRBJ2-6
V: TRBV2
D: .
CDR3: CASRTSPGANVLTF
DNA: TGTGCCAGCAGGACATCTCCTGGGGCCAACGTCCTGACTTTC

size: .
J: TRBJ1-5
V: TRBV19
D: TRBD1
CDR3: CASSGETGKAANQPQHF
DNA: TGTGCCAGTAGTGGGGAGACAGGGAAGGCTGCGAATCAGCCCCAGCATTTT

size: once
J: TRBJ2-1
V: TRBV4-2
D: .
CDR3: CASSRGGGGDNEQFF
DNA: TGTGCCAGCAGTCGCGGGGGAGGGGGTGACAATGAGCAGTTCTTC

size: .
J: TRBJ1-2
V: TRBV4-3
D: .
CDR3: CASSQGAGDGYTF
DNA: TGCGCCAGCAGCCAAGGGGCAGGGGATGGCTACACCTTC